Presented here are 12 T cell receptor beta chains from one specimen sequenced in a study of CD8 T cells in ankylosing spondylitis. MiXCR was run by TCRdb on the 5' RACE reads, yielding one entry per CDR3 protein. Altogether 150,000 to 200,000 distinct CDR3 sequences are present, 10% to 15% being singletons, with the ten largest covering 11%. The sample comprised blood, either unsorted or a sorted T cell fraction (not recorded which). These receptors originate from a female donor with ankylosing spondylitis or in good health (not recorded which).

This clonotype occurred many times. The genes are TRBV3-1 and TRBJ1-1; 9 bases fit TRBD1. V lost 4 bases, J lost 4 bases, and 7 bases stayed unmatched. The CDR3 runs 15 residues. CDR1 and CDR2 (germline): LGHDT, YNNKEL (reference sequence). The CDR3 protein is CASSPGTGLGTEAFF. Here the CDR3 DNA reads TGTGCCAGCAGCCCAGGGACAGGGTTGGGCACTGAAGCTTTCTTT.

This clonotype appeared many times. The CDR3 nucleotides read TGCGCCAGCAGCTTGGGGCCTTCGTCGATCTACGAGCAGTACTTC. Translating it yields CASSLGPSSIYEQYF. The rearrangement uses TRBV5-1 and TRBJ2-7; D gene uncertain. The ends were cut back, 0 bases at V and 3 bases at J, with 13 bases in the middle. Germline loops: CDR1 SGHRS, CDR2 YFSETQ. The CDR3 is 15 amino acids.

This clonotype has only a few counts. The chain links TRBV29-1 to TRBJ1-2; unclear D gene. Germline V gives CDR1 SQVTM, CDR2 ANQGSEA. The CDR3 loop spans 12 amino acids. V gave up 4 bases and J gave up 4 bases, with 10 bases separating them. CDR3 protein: CSVVHQTYGYTF. The CDR3 nucleotides are TGCAGCGTTGTCCACCAGACCTATGGCTACACCTTC.

This clonotype was seen many times. The V gene is TRBV20-1, the J gene TRBJ1-2; no firm D call. Germline V gene sequence: CDR1 DFQATT, CDR2 SNEGSKA (reference sequence). The CDR3 totals 12 residues. Trimming shortened V by 5 bases and J by 1 base, and 8 bases separated the two germline ends. The DNA for the CDR3 is TGCAGTGCTCCCCCGGGTAACTATGGCTACACCTTC. It yields the protein CSAPPGNYGYTF.

At least ten counts were recorded for this clonotype. V usage is TRBV29-1 and J usage is TRBJ2-7; maybe TRBD2 (6 bases). Germline values: CDR1 SQVTM, CDR2 ANQGSEA. This CDR3 is 12 amino acids long. V was cut by 7 bases and J by 4 bases, with 14 bases left in between. The CDR3 sequence is CSGRVPPYEQYF. DNA of the CDR3: TGCAGCGGGAGGGTTCCCCCGTACGAGCAGTACTTC.

This clonotype was found many times. This CDR3 is CASSLGGLRYIETEAFF. CDR3 in DNA: TGTGCCAGCAGCTTGGGGGGACTTCGATATATAGAAACTGAAGCTTTCTTT. The rearrangement uses TRBV5-6 and TRBJ1-1; tentatively, D is TRBD1 (5 bases). In germline, CDR1 is SGHDT, CDR2 YYEEEE. The CDR3 covers 17 residues. Between the trimmed V and J ends, which lost 0 bases and 5 bases, there was a span of 20 bases. Looking up the rest from reference TRBV5-6 and TRBJ1-1 gives the full variable domain: DAGVTQSPTHLIKTRGQQVTLRCSPKSGHDTVSWYQQALGQGPQFIFQYYEEEERQRGNFPDRFSGHQFPNYSSELNVNALLLGDSALYLCASSLGGLRYIETEAFFGQGTRLTVV.

This clonotype was observed at least ten times. The V gene is TRBV7-6, the J gene TRBJ1-1, with 10 positions matching TRBD1. V lost 5 bases and J lost 2; bases outside the gene matches: 5. CDR3 length: 15 amino acids. Germline CDR1 reads SGHVS; CDR2 reads FNYEAQ. Here the CDR3 DNA reads TGTGCCAGCAGCCTTGGGACAGGGGCTAACACTGAAGCTTTCTTT. Protein sequence: CASSLGTGANTEAFF.

This clonotype showed up just a few times. The chain carries TRBV30 and TRBJ1-4; D gene ambiguous. The CDR3 sequence is 14 residues long. Germline-derived CDR1 and CDR2 are GTSNPN and SVGIG (reference sequence). Trimming stripped 0 bases from V and 4 bases from J, with 9 bases between. The CDR3 sequence is CAWSVSHVNEKLFF. In nucleotides, the CDR3 is TGTGCCTGGAGTGTGTCCCACGTTAATGAAAAACTGTTTTTT.

Many counts were recorded for this clonotype. The chain carries TRBV19 and TRBJ2-7; 8 positions agree with TRBD1. Germline CDR1 and CDR2: LNHDA and SQIVND (reference sequence). There are 14 residues in the CDR3. Unmatched junction bases numbered 8, after V lost 5 bases and J lost 5 bases. CDR3: CASSSGQGVHEQYF. The CDR3 DNA reads TGTGCCAGTAGTTCAGGACAGGGTGTCCACGAGCAGTACTTC.

This clonotype was picked up many times. The V gene is TRBV28, the J gene TRBJ2-1; 8 bases fit TRBD2. V gave up 2 bases and J gave up 9 bases; unmatched junction bases: 18. The CDR3 covers 18 residues. Germline values: CDR1 MDHEN, CDR2 SYDVKM. DNA of the CDR3: TGTGCCAGCAGTTTAGCTCGAGGGACTAGGGACTTAAGGAGTGAGCAGTTCTTC. Translated: CASSLARGTRDLRSEQFF.

This clonotype was seen repeatedly, ten times or more. The genes are TRBV5-6 and TRBJ1-1, with TRBD1 matching over 7 bases. V gave up 4 bases and J gave up 0 bases; unmatched junction bases: 9. The CDR3 has 16 residues. The germline V gene encodes CDR1 SGHDT and CDR2 YYEEEE. The CDR3 here is CASSPIRDRMNTEAFF. The CDR3 DNA reads as TGTGCCAGCAGCCCGATCCGGGACAGAATGAACACTGAAGCTTTCTTT.

The V and J genes are TRBV14 and TRBJ2-5, with D hard to call. Germline V gene sequence: CDR1 SGHDN, CDR2 FVKESK. The ends were cut back, 4 bases at V and 5 bases at J, with 17 bases in the middle. The CDR3 totals 15 residues. DNA for the CDR3: TGTGCCAGCAGCCCCCGAACCCTGGCCGGTGAGACCCAGTACTTC. Translated, it gives CASSPRTLAGETQYF.